Shown below are 27 T cell receptor beta chains from a single sample sequenced in a study of shared T cell receptors in the human thymus. Some clones are missing from TCRdb's copy, which holds only in-frame ones; the method was immunoSEQ multiplex PCR. The sample includes roughly 500,000 clones, about 80% seen only once; the top ten take about 0.012%. This sample was shared with a second study, whose subject was human thymus T cells.

The sample comprised thymocytes. The source of these receptors is a boy under two years old with a congenital heart defect.

V gene TRBV10-1 combines with J gene TRBJ2-5, with D possibly being TRBD2 (6 bases). Deletions cut 8 bases from V and 3 bases from J, with 13 bases between. CDR1 and CDR2 (germline): WNHNN, SYGVQD (reference sequence). The CDR3 spans 13 residues. The CDR3: CASPRRGEETQYF. The CDR3 DNA follows: TGCGCCAGCCCCCGGCGGGGCGAAGAGACCCAGTACTTC.

The chain links TRBV5-1 to TRBJ2-5; 8 bases agree with TRBD1. This CDR3 region has 17 residues. Germline V gene sequence: CDR1 SGHRS, CDR2 YFSETQ. Trimming at V came to 3 bases and at J to 4 bases, leaving 14 bases not matched to a gene. The CDR3 here is CASSSTLRRGRRETQYF. CDR3 in DNA: TGCGCCAGCAGCTCGACCCTCCGCAGGGGGCGGAGAGAGACCCAGTACTTC.

This chain links TRBV4-3 with TRBJ2-7; 9 nucleotides line up with TRBD2. V dropped 4 bases and J dropped 0; count of bases not matched to a gene: 7. Germline V CDR1 and CDR2: LGHNA, YSLEER. This CDR3 contains 16 residues. This CDR3 is CASSPLSGGSSYEQYF. For the CDR3, the DNA is TGCGCCAGCAGCCCGTTAAGCGGGGGGAGCTCCTACGAGCAGTACTTC.

This clone came up a few times. The chain is built from TRBV9 and TRBJ2-1; 8 bases are shared with TRBD2. The CDR3 contains 16 residues. Losses at the gene ends were 3 bases for V and 4 bases for J; bases not matched to a gene: 9. The germline CDR1 and CDR2 sequences are SGDLS and YYNGEE. CDR3 nucleotide sequence: TGTGCCAGCAGCGCTTATACTAGCGGAACTTACAATGAGCAGTTCTTC. This encodes CASSAYTSGTYNEQFF.

This clone was seen once. The rearrangement joins TRBV27 to TRBJ1-2; the D gene is possibly TRBD1 (6 bases). Trimming pared 0 bases from V and 4 bases from J, leaving 12 bases between. The CDR3 covers 15 residues. Germline loops: CDR1 MNHEY, CDR2 SMNVEV (reference sequence). The CDR3 DNA reads TGTGCCAGCAGTTTATCGGGGGCGGGCGCCTATGGCTACACCTTC. Amino acid sequence: CASSLSGAGAYGYTF.

The J gene is TRBJ1-1, the V gene TRBV14; D is perhaps TRBD1 (5 bases). Germline values: CDR1 SGHDN, CDR2 FVKESK. Trimming pared 5 bases from V and 2 bases from J, leaving 18 bases between. The CDR3 sequence is 16 residues long. Here the CDR3 DNA reads TGTGCCAGCAGCGCGGCCCGGCGGGGGGGTAACACTGAAGCTTTCTTT. This codes for CASSAARRGGNTEAFF.

The rearrangement uses TRBV11-3 and TRBJ1-1; 7 positions agree with TRBD1. Germline CDR1 reads SGHNT; CDR2 reads YENEEA. CDR3 length: 13 residues. With 1 base clipped from V and 6 bases from J, the junction kept 2 bases outside the gene matches. Here the CDR3 reads CASSLVTGAEAFF. In DNA form, the CDR3 reads TGTGCCAGCAGCTTAGTCACAGGGGCTGAAGCTTTCTTT. Based on the CDR3 plus reference TRBV11-3 and TRBJ1-1, the full variable domain is EAGVVQSPRYKIIEKKQPVAFWCNPISGHNTLYWYLQNLGQGPELLIRYENEEAVDDSQLPKDRFSAERLKGVDSTLKIQPAELGDSAVYLCASSLVTGAEAFFGQGTRLTVV.

This clone was observed a few times. The V call is TRBV9, the J call TRBJ2-5; maybe TRBD1 (6 bases). The CDR3 has 15 residues. The ends were cut back, 0 bases at V and 2 bases at J, with 11 bases in the middle. Germline V gives CDR1 SGDLS, CDR2 YYNGEE. CDR3 bases: TGTGCCAGCAGCGTAGACAGGGCTAAACAAGAGACCCAGTACTTC. Translation: CASSVDRAKQETQYF.

A single count supports this clone. The chain couples TRBV7-9 to TRBJ1-4; tentatively, D is TRBD1 (5 bases). V lost 5 bases, J lost 5 bases, and 12 bases lay in between. There are 14 residues in the CDR3. Germline V CDR1 and CDR2: SEHNR, FQNEAQ (reference sequence). The CDR3 reads CASSVLGPNEKLFF. The CDR3 nucleotides read TGTGCCAGCAGCGTTCTGGGGCCGAATGAAAAACTGTTTTTT.

The chain employs TRBV5-4 and TRBJ2-1; tentative D call: TRBD2 (5 bases). Trimming removed 0 bases at V and 14 bases at J, with 12 bases between. CDR1 is SGHNT and CDR2 is YYREEE in the germline V gene (reference sequence). This CDR3 contains 12 residues. The CDR3 DNA sequence: TGTGCCAGCAGCTTGGAGGGAGCCCCAAAGTTCTTC. Its translation: CASSLEGAPKFF.

Comments on this clone: This sample also contains other DNA sequences that code for the same CDR3. The chain joins TRBV25-1 to TRBJ1-2; perhaps TRBD1 as D (5 bases). Trimming stripped 5 bases from V and 1 base from J, with 8 bases between. Germline V gene lookup returns CDR1 MGHDK and CDR2 SYGVNS. The CDR3 spans 13 residues. CDR3 loop: CASSSGFNYGYTF. The CDR3 DNA reads as TGTGCCAGCAGTTCAGGGTTTAACTATGGCTACACCTTC.

The V call is TRBV13, the J call TRBJ2-3; TRBD2 agrees at 9 bases. V lost 4 bases, J lost 0 bases, and 2 bases stayed unmatched. CDR1 and CDR2 (germline): PRHDT, FYEKMQ (reference sequence). The CDR3 is made up of 15 amino acids. Here the CDR3 DNA reads TGTGCCAGCAGCTGGACTAGCGACAGCACAGATACGCAGTATTTT. Protein sequence: CASSWTSDSTDTQYF.

This sequence joins TRBV27 and TRBJ2-1, with 9 positions matching TRBD2. CDR1 MNHEY and CDR2 SMNVEV come from the germline V gene (reference sequence). This CDR3 contains 15 residues. V lost 6 bases, J lost 8 bases, and 11 bases stayed unmatched. CDR3 amino acids: CASRGGAGGPDEQFF. The CDR3 DNA reads TGTGCCAGCAGGGGTGGGGCGGGAGGGCCAGATGAGCAGTTCTTC.

The V gene is TRBV27, the J gene TRBJ2-7, with TRBD1 matching over 9 bases. Trimming took 6 bases from V and 3 from J; bases not matched to a gene: 6. Germline-derived CDR1 and CDR2 are MNHEY and SMNVEV (reference sequence). This CDR3 comprises 14 residues. CDR3 region: CASSRGQGSYEQYF. The CDR3, as DNA: TGTGCCAGCAGCAGGGGACAGGGTAGCTACGAGCAGTACTTC.

This chain joins TRBV14 and TRBJ2-5; 7 bases agree with TRBD2. J lost 4 bases, V lost 3 bases, and 14 bases had no gene match. The CDR3 is 17 amino acids. The germline V gene has CDR1 SGHDN and CDR2 FVKESK. Here the CDR3 reads CASSHPAGVIQTETQYF. For the CDR3, the DNA is TGTGCCAGCAGCCACCCGGCGGGGGTTATACAGACAGAGACCCAGTACTTC. The whole variable domain, filled in from reference TRBV14 and TRBJ2-5, reads EAGVTQFPSHSVIEKGQTVTLRCDPISGHDNLYWYRRVMGKEIKFLLHFVKESKQDESGMPNNRFLAERTGGTYSTLKVQPAELEDSGVYFCASSHPAGVIQTETQYFGPGTRLLVL.

This clone was observed a handful of times. This chain links TRBV14 with TRBJ2-1; 8 bases match TRBD2. In germline, CDR1 is SGHDN, CDR2 FVKESK. V was clipped by 1 base and J by 5 bases; unmatched bases: 4. This CDR3 contains 15 residues. The CDR3 region is CASSQAAGADNEQFF. For the CDR3, the DNA is TGTGCCAGCAGCCAAGCAGCGGGAGCGGACAATGAGCAGTTCTTC.

This rearrangement joins TRBV4-3 to TRBJ2-7; TRBD2 agrees at 13 bases. Losses at the gene ends were 8 bases for V and 3 bases for J; bases not matched to a gene: 13. CDR1 is LGHNA, CDR2 YSLEER, per germline. The CDR3 covers 17 residues. For the CDR3, the DNA is TGCGCCAGCTCTGCTTCACCCCGACTAGCGGGAGGCTACGAGCAGTACTTC. Translation gives CASSASPRLAGGYEQYF.

This rearrangement joins TRBV28 to TRBJ2-1; tentatively, D is TRBD2 (6 bases). V was pared by 2 bases and J by 0 bases, with 11 bases between. Germline V gives CDR1 MDHEN, CDR2 SYDVKM. This CDR3 is 16 amino acids long. Here the CDR3 DNA reads TGTGCCAGCAGTTTAGAGGGCGGGACCTCCTACAATGAGCAGTTCTTC. Protein: CASSLEGGTSYNEQFF.

This sequence joins TRBV5-4 and TRBJ2-1; TRBD2 matches 8 bases. Germline V CDR1 and CDR2: SGHNT, YYREEE (reference sequence). After removal of 4 bases from V and 6 bases from J, the junction contained 12 bases not matched to a gene. The CDR3 has 16 amino acids. The CDR3 protein is CASSAFGAGETNEQFF. The CDR3 DNA sequence: TGTGCCAGCAGCGCCTTCGGAGCGGGAGAGACCAATGAGCAGTTCTTC.

This clone was seen a single time. The chain has TRBV21-1 and TRBJ1-2; TRBD1 is the table's D call, not checked against the DNA. TRBV21-1 is described as a pseudogene. The CDR3 contains 14 residues. DNA for the CDR3: TGTGCCAGCAGCCCTGGGACAGGGGGCAGAGGCTACACCTTC. It specifies CASSPGTGGRGYTF.

The chain is built from TRBV27 and TRBJ1-2; D gene ambiguous. Germline CDR1 reads MNHEY; CDR2 reads SMNVEV (reference sequence). Between the trimmed V and J ends, which lost 2 bases and 4 bases, there was a span of 11 bases. The CDR3 spans 14 residues. DNA for the CDR3: TGTGCCAGCAGTTTAGTCGGAGCTCCCTATGGCTACACCTTC. It codes for CASSLVGAPYGYTF.

The V call is TRBV6-5, the J call TRBJ2-1; D is uncertain. The CDR3 covers 15 residues. Deletions cut 5 bases from V and 0 bases from J, with 11 bases between. Germline V gene sequence: CDR1 MNHEY, CDR2 SVGAGI. The CDR3 sequence is CASSPPKSSYNEQFF. The CDR3 DNA reads as TGTGCCAGCAGTCCCCCGAAGAGCTCCTACAATGAGCAGTTCTTC.

The rearrangement joins TRBV30 to TRBJ2-7, with 13 bases identical to TRBD2. From germline, CDR1 is GTSNPN and CDR2 SVGIG (reference sequence). The CDR3 contains 16 residues. Trimming cost V 8 bases and J 5 bases; bases outside gene matches: 15. CDR3 coding DNA: TGTGCCACCGGAGGGACTAGCGGGGAAGTAGGCCACGAGCAGTACTTC. Translated, it gives CATGGTSGEVGHEQYF.

This clone has a handful of counts. This chain joins TRBV27 and TRBJ1-1; tentatively, D is TRBD1 (5 bases). V was cut by 2 bases and J by 5 bases, with 12 bases left in between. From germline, CDR1 is MNHEY and CDR2 SMNVEV (reference sequence). The CDR3 runs to 14 residues. The CDR3 is CASSLGGRGTEAFF. In nucleotides, the CDR3 is TGTGCCAGCAGTTTAGGAGGGCGGGGGACTGAAGCTTTCTTT.

This clone came up a few times. The chain links TRBV5-6 to TRBJ2-2; tentatively, D is TRBD2 (5 bases). Germline values: CDR1 SGHDT, CDR2 YYEEEE. The CDR3 sequence is 13 residues long. The V and J ends lost 4 bases and 5 bases respectively, with 9 bases between them. The CDR3 here is CASSVGRTGELFF. The CDR3 DNA reads as TGTGCCAGCAGCGTAGGGAGAACCGGGGAGCTGTTTTTT. Using reference TRBV5-6 and TRBJ2-2 for the parts outside the CDR3, the full variable domain is DAGVTQSPTHLIKTRGQQVTLRCSPKSGHDTVSWYQQALGQGPQFIFQYYEEEERQRGNFPDRFSGHQFPNYSSELNVNALLLGDSALYLCASSVGRTGELFFGEGSRLTVL.

J is TRBJ1-1 and V is TRBV29-1, with no clear D. Germline assignment: CDR1 SQVTM and CDR2 ANQGSEA. V lost 4 bases and J 4 bases, leaving 25 bases between the germline ends. There are 17 residues in the CDR3. CDR3 sequence reads: CSVVLSRYGEGGTEAFF. For the CDR3, the DNA is TGCAGCGTTGTTCTAAGTCGGTACGGGGAGGGAGGCACTGAAGCTTTCTTT.

The chain is built from TRBV9 and TRBJ2-2; 13 bases fit TRBD2. From germline, CDR1 is SGDLS and CDR2 YYNGEE. The J segment lost 4 bases and the V segment lost 2 bases, leaving 2 bases of the junction unmatched. This CDR3 contains 16 residues. The CDR3 nucleotides read TGTGCCAGCAGCGTTAGGACTAGCGGGAGCACCGGGGAGCTGTTTTTT. Translating it yields CASSVRTSGSTGELFF. The full variable domain, rest sourced from reference TRBV9 and TRBJ2-2, is DSGVTQTPKHLITATGQRVTLRCSPRSGDLSVYWYQQSLDQGLQFLIQYYNGEERAKGNILERFSAQQFPDLHSELNLSSLELGDSALYFCASSVRTSGSTGELFFGEGSRLTVL.